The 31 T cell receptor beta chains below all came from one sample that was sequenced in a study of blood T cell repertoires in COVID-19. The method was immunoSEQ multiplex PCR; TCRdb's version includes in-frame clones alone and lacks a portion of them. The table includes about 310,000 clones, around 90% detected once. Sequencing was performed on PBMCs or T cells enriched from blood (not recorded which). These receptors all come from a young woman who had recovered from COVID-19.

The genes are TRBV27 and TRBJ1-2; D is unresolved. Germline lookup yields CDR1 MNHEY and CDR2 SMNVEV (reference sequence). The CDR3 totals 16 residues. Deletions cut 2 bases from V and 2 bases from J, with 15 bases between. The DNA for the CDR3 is TGTGCCAGCAGTTTAAGTTCGGCAGGCCTAAACTATGGCTACACCTTC. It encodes CASSLSSAGLNYGYTF.

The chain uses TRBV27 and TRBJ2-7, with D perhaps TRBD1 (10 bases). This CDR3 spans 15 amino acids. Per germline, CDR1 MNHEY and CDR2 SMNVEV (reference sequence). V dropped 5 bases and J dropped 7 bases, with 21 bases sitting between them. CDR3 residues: CASSPDRGREGEQYF. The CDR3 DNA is TGTGCCAGCAGTCCAGACAGGGGGCGGGAGGGTGAGCAGTACTTC.

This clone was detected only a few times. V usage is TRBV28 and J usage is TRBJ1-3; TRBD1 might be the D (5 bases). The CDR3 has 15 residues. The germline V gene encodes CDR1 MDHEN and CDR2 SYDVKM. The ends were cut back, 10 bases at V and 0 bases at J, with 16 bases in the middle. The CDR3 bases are TGTGCCACGGCCCCACCAGGGTACTCTGGAAACACCATATATTTT. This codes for CATAPPGYSGNTIYF. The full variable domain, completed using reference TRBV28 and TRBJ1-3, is DVKVTQSSRYLVKRTGEKVFLECVQDMDHENMFWYRQDPGLGLRLIYFSYDVKMKEKGDIPEGYSVSREKKERFSLILESASTNQTSMYLCATAPPGYSGNTIYFGEGSWLTVV.

CDR3 nucleotides: TGTGCCAGCTCACCTACCGGGACTAGCGGCTTAGAGCAGTTCTTC. It yields the protein CASSPTGTSGLEQFF. The V call is TRBV18, the J call TRBJ2-1; TRBD2 aligns across 11 bases. Germline assignment: CDR1 KGHSH and CDR2 LQKENI. V lost 3 bases, J lost 10 bases, and 8 bases stayed unmatched. The CDR3 has 15 residues. The full variable domain, its missing parts supplied by reference TRBV18 and TRBJ2-1, is NAGVMQNPRHLVRRRGQEARLRCSPMKGHSHVYWYRQLPEEGLKFMVYLQKENIIDESGMPKERFSAEFPKEGPSILRIQQVVRGDSAAYFCASSPTGTSGLEQFFGPGTRLTVL.

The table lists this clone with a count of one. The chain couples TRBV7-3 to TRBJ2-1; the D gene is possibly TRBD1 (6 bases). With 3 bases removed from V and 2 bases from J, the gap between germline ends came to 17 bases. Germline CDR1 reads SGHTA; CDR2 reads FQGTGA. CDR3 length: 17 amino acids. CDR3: CASSFVGSGDPYNEQFF. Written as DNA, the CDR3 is TGTGCCAGCAGCTTCGTAGGGTCAGGGGACCCCTACAATGAGCAGTTCTTC. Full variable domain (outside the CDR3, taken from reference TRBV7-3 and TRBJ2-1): GAGVSQTPSNKVTEKGKYVELRCDPISGHTALYWYRQSLGQGPEFLIYFQGTGAADDSGLPNDRFFAVRPEGSVSTLKIQRTERGDSAVYLCASSFVGSGDPYNEQFFGPGTRLTVL.

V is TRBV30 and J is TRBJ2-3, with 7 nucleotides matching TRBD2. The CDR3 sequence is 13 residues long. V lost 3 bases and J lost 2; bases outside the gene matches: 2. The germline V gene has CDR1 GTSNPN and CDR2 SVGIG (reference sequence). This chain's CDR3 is CAWSGGNTDTQYF. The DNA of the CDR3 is TGTGCCTGGAGCGGGGGGAACACAGATACGCAGTATTTT. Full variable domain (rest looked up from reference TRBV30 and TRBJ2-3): SQTIHQWPATLVQPVGSPLSLECTVEGTSNPNLYWYRQAAGRGLQLLFYSVGIGQISSEVPQNLSASRPQDRQFILSSKKLLLSDSGFYLCAWSGGNTDTQYFGPGTRLTVL.

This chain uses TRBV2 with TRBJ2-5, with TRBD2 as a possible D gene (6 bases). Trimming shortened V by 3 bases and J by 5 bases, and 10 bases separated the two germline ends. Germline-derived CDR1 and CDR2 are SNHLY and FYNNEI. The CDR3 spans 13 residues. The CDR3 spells CASSDGRGETQYF. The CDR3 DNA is TGTGCCAGCAGTGACGGGAGAGGTGAGACCCAGTACTTC.

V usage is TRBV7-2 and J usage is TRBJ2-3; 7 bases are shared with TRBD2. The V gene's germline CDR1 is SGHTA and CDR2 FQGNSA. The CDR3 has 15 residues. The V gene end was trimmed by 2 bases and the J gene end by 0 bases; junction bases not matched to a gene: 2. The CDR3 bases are TGTGCCAGCAGCTTACTGCGGGGGAGCACAGATACGCAGTATTTT. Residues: CASSLLRGSTDTQYF.

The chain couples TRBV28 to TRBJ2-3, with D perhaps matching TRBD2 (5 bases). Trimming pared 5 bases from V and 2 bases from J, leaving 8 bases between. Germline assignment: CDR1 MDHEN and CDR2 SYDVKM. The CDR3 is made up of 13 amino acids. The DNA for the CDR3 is TGTGCCAGCAGTACCGGGGACACAGATACGCAGTATTTT. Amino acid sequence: CASSTGDTDTQYF.

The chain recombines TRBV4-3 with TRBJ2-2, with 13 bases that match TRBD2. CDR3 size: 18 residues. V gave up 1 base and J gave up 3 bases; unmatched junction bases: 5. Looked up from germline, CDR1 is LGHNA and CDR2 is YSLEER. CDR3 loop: CASSQGTSGSSYTGELFF. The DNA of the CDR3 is TGCGCCAGCAGCCAAGGGACTAGCGGGAGTAGTTACACCGGGGAGCTGTTTTTT.

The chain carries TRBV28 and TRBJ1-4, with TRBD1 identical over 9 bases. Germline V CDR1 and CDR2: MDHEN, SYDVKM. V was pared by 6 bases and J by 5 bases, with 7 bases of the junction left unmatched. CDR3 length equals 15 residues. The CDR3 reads CASSLGQGRNEKLFF. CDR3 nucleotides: TGTGCCAGCAGCCTGGGACAGGGAAGAAATGAAAAACTGTTTTTT.

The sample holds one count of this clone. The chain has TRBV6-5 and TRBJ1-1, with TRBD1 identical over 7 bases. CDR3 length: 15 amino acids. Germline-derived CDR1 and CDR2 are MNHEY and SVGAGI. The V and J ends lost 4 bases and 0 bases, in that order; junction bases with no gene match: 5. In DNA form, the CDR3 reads TGTGCCAGCAGTTTCCAGGGGGTCGTGAACACTGAAGCTTTCTTT. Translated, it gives CASSFQGVVNTEAFF.

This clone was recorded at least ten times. The CDR3 DNA sequence: TGCGCCAGCAGCCAAGATAAAAACAGGAGACCCTACGAGCAGTACTTC. It yields the protein CASSQDKNRRPYEQYF. This chain connects TRBV4-3 to TRBJ2-7, with D tentatively TRBD1 (5 bases). The CDR3 runs to 16 residues. CDR1 is LGHNA and CDR2 is YSLEER in the germline V gene. Trimming removed 0 bases from V and 2 bases from J, with 14 bases in between.

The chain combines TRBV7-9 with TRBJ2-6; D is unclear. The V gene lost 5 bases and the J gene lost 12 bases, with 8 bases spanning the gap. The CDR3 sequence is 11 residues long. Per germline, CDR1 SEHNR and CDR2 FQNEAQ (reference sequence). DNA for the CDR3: TGTGCCAGCAGCGCCATGAGCGTCCTGACTTTC. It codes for CASSAMSVLTF.

This chain's CDR3 is CASSTLPGTGGNNQPQHF. The DNA of the CDR3 is TGTGCCAGTAGTACTCTCCCCGGGACAGGGGGCAACAATCAGCCCCAGCATTTT. The chain uses TRBV19 and TRBJ1-5; TRBD1 matches 12 bases. This CDR3 spans 18 amino acids. The germline CDR1 and CDR2 sequences are LNHDA and SQIVND (reference sequence). Trimming took 4 bases from V and 3 from J; bases not matched to a gene: 10. The whole variable domain, remainder taken from reference TRBV19 and TRBJ1-5, is DGGITQSPKYLFRKEGQNVTLSCEQNLNHDAMYWYRQDPGQGLRLIYYSQIVNDFQKGDIAEGYSVSREKKESFPLTVTSAQKNPTAFYLCASSTLPGTGGNNQPQHFGDGTRLSIL.

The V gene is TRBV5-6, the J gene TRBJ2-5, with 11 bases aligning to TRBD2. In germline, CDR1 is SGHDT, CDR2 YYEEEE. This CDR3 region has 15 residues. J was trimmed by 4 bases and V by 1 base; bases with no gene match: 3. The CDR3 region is CASSLLAGGRETQYF. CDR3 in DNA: TGTGCCAGCAGCTTGCTAGCGGGGGGTCGAGAGACCCAGTACTTC.

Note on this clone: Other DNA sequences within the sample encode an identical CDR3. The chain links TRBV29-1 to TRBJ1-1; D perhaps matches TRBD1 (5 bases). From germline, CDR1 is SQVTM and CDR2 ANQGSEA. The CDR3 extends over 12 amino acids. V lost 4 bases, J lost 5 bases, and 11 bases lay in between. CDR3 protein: CSVAGGNTEAFF. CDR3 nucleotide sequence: TGCAGCGTTGCGGGGGGGAATACTGAAGCTTTCTTT.

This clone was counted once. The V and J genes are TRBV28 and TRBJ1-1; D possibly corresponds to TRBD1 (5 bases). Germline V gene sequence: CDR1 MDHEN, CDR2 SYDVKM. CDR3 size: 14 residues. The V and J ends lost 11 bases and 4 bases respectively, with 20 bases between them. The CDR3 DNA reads TGTGCCCACTCGGGGGATGGAACCCTCACTGAAGCTTTCTTT. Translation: CAHSGDGTLTEAFF.

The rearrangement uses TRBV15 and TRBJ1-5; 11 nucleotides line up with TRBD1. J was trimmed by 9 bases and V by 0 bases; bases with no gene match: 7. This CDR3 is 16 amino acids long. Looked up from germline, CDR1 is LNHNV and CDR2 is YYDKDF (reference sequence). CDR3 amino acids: CATSRDRGQGVLPQHF. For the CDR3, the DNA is TGTGCCACCAGCAGAGATCGGGGACAGGGGGTGCTGCCCCAGCATTTT.

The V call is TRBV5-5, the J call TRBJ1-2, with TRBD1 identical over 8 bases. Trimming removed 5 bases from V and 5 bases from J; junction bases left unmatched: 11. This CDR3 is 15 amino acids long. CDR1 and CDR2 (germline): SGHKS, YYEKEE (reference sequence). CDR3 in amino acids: CASRNGQGRQYGYTF. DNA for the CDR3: TGTGCCAGCAGGAACGGACAGGGTAGGCAGTATGGCTACACCTTC.

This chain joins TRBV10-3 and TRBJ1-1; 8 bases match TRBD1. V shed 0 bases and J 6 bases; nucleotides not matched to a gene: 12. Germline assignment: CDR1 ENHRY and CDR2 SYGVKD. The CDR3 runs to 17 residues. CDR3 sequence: CAISESGSQGGLPEAFF. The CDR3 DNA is TGTGCCATCAGTGAGTCGGGATCACAGGGGGGATTACCTGAAGCTTTCTTT.

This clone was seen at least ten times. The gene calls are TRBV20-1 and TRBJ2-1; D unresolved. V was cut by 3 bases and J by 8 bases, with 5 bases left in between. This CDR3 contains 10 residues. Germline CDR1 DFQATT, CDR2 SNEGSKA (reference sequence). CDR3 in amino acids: CSASSYEQFF. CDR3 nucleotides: TGCAGTGCTAGTTCATATGAGCAGTTCTTC.

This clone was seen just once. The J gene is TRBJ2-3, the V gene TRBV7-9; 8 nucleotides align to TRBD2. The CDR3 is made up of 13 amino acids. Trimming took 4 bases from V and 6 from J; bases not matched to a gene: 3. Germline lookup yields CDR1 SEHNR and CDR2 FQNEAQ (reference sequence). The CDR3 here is CASSSLAVDTQYF. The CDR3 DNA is TGTGCCAGCAGCTCACTAGCGGTGGATACGCAGTATTTT.

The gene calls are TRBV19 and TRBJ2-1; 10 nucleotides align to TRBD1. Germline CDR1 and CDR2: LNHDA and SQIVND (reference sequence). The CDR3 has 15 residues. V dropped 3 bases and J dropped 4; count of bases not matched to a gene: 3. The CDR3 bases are TGTGCCAGTAGTATCGGGACAGGGGCATACAATGAGCAGTTCTTC. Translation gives CASSIGTGAYNEQFF.

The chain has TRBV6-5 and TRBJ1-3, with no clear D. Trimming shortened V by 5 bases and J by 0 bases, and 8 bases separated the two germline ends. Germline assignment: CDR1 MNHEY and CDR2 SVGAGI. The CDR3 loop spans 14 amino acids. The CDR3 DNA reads TGTGCCAGCAGTCTTCCCGGCTCTGGAAACACCATATATTTT. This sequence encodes CASSLPGSGNTIYF.

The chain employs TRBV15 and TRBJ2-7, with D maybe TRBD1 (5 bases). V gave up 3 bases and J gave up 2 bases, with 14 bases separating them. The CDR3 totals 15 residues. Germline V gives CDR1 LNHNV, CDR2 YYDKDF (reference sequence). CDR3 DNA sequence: TGTGCCACCAGCAGCATGATAGGGGTTCCCTACGAGCAGTACTTC. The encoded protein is CATSSMIGVPYEQYF.

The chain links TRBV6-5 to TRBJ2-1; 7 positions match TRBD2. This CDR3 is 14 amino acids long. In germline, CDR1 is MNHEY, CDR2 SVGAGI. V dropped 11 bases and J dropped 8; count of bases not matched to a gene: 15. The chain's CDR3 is CASSRGGSLDEQFF. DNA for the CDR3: TGTGCCTCCTCAAGGGGCGGGAGTTTGGATGAGCAGTTCTTC.

The CDR3 protein is CASSLGDITGEEKLFF. For the CDR3, the DNA is TGTGCCAGCAGCTTGGGAGATATTACAGGGGAGGAAAAACTGTTTTTT. The rearrangement uses TRBV7-9 and TRBJ1-4; TRBD1 matches at 7 bases. Germline assignment: CDR1 SEHNR and CDR2 FQNEAQ (reference sequence). The length of the CDR3 is 16 residues. Trimming took 3 bases from V and 8 from J; bases not matched to a gene: 12. Drawing the rest from reference TRBV7-9 and TRBJ1-4, the complete variable domain is DTGVSQNPRHKITKRGQNVTFRCDPISEHNRLYWYRQTLGQGPEFLTYFQNEAQLEKSRLLSDRFSAERPKGSFSTLEIQRTEQGDSAMYLCASSLGDITGEEKLFFGSGTQLSVL.

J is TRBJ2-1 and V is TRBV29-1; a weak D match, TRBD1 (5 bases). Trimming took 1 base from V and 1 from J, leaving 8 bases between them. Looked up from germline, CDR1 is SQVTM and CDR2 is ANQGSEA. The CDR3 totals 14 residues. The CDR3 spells CSVEAGKSYNEQFF. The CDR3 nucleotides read TGCAGCGTTGAAGCAGGGAAATCCTACAATGAGCAGTTCTTC.

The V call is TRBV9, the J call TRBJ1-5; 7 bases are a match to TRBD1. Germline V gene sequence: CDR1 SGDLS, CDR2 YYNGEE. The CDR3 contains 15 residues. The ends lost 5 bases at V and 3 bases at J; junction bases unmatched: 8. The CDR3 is CASSPTGKVNQPQHF. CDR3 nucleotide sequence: TGTGCCAGCAGTCCGACAGGGAAAGTCAATCAGCCCCAGCATTTT. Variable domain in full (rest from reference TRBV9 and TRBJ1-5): DSGVTQTPKHLITATGQRVTLRCSPRSGDLSVYWYQQSLDQGLQFLIQYYNGEERAKGNILERFSAQQFPDLHSELNLSSLELGDSALYFCASSPTGKVNQPQHFGDGTRLSIL.

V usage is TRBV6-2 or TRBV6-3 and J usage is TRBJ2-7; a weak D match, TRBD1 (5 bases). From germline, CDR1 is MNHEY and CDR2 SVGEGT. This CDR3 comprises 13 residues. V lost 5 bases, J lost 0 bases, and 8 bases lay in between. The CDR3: CASSTGYSYEQYF. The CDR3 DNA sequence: TGTGCCAGCAGTACAGGTTACTCCTACGAGCAGTACTTC.